A single sample is the source of the 11 T cell receptor beta chains below, sequenced in a study of T cell repertoires in cytomegalovirus infection. A single record per CDR3 protein comes from TCRdb applying MiXCR to the reads. The table has about 570,000 distinct CDR3 sequences, roughly 42% seen once. These TCRs' antigens remain unknown. The starting material was cultured PBMCs, obtained from culture after CMV antigen stimulation. The receptors here all came from a human donor in good health (CMV status not recorded). Some clones in this sample may be carry-over from other donors' samples.

This clonotype was recorded many times. The chain has TRBV7-2 and TRBJ1-1; no firm D call. Germline V CDR1 and CDR2: SGHTA, FQGNSA. The CDR3 totals 15 residues. V dropped 1 base and J dropped 3 bases, with 12 bases sitting between them. CDR3 protein: CASSLDGFTDTEAFF. CDR3 DNA: TGTGCCAGCAGCTTAGACGGATTCACGGACACTGAAGCTTTCTTT.

There are a few counts of this clonotype. This chain connects TRBV6-8 to TRBJ2-7, with 7 positions matching TRBD2. The CDR3 loop spans 15 amino acids. Per the germline V gene, CDR1 is MNHGY and CDR2 is SAAAGT. The trim removed 5 bases at V and 3 bases at J, leaving 10 bases unmatched. CDR3 region: CASSAGGSGGYEQYF. As DNA, the CDR3 is TGTGCCAGCAGTGCCGGCGGGAGTGGGGGCTACGAGCAGTACTTC.

The genes are TRBV7-9 and TRBJ2-7, with 7 bases fitting TRBD2. The V gene's germline CDR1 is SEHNR and CDR2 FQNEAQ (reference sequence). The junction had 19 bases not matched to a gene; V was cut back by 2 bases and J by 0 bases. The CDR3 contains 20 residues. CDR3 region: CASSLHGRAWREKRSYEQYF. The DNA of the CDR3 is TGTGCCAGCAGCTTACATGGGAGGGCCTGGCGGGAGAAACGCTCCTACGAGCAGTACTTC.

The chain couples TRBV12-3 or TRBV12-4 to TRBJ2-2, with D perhaps matching TRBD1 (6 bases). The CDR3 runs to 14 residues. V lost 4 bases and J 6 bases, leaving 12 bases between the germline ends. The CDR3 DNA sequence: TGTGCCAGCAGTTGGACAGAAGCAGCCGGGGAGCTGTTTTTT. Amino acids: CASSWTEAAGELFF.

The genes are TRBV6-1 and TRBJ2-1; TRBD2 might be the D (5 bases). Germline V lookup: CDR1 MNHNS, CDR2 SASEGT. Between the trimmed V and J ends, which lost 5 bases and 8 bases, there was a span of 16 bases. The CDR3 runs 14 residues. The CDR3 loop is CASSLAASGDEQFF. The CDR3 nucleotides read TGTGCCAGCAGTCTAGCAGCATCCGGGGATGAGCAGTTCTTC.

This clonotype was seen only a few times. The gene calls are TRBV20-1 and TRBJ1-6; 8 positions agree with TRBD1. From germline, CDR1 is DFQATT and CDR2 SNEGSKA (reference sequence). Trimming removed 6 bases from V and 5 bases from J; junction bases left unmatched: 15. The CDR3 extends over 17 amino acids. CDR3: CSAQRGTGILNNSPLHF. In DNA, the CDR3 is TGCAGTGCCCAAAGGGGGACAGGCATACTCAATAATTCACCCCTCCACTTT.

V is TRBV27 and J is TRBJ1-5; a possible D gene is TRBD1 (6 bases). The CDR3 covers 15 residues. The V and J ends lost 9 bases and 4 bases respectively, with 19 bases between them. CDR1 is MNHEY, CDR2 SMNVEV, per germline (reference sequence). CDR3 DNA sequence: TGTGCCAGTAAGGGGGGGGCCGGGAAAAATCAGCCCCAGCATTTT. Translated, it gives CASKGGAGKNQPQHF.

This clonotype was picked up a small number of times. J is TRBJ2-7 and V is TRBV7-2, with 8 nucleotides matching TRBD2. V was clipped by 5 bases and J by 4 bases; unmatched bases: 7. The CDR3 sequence is 14 residues long. Germline values: CDR1 SGHTA, CDR2 FQGNSA. This CDR3 reads CASSPSGGGYEQYF. For the CDR3, the DNA is TGTGCCAGCAGCCCCTCGGGCGGGGGGTACGAGCAGTACTTC.

The V and J genes are TRBV6-1 and TRBJ2-6; 11 bases align to TRBD2. This CDR3 region has 18 residues. V dropped 2 bases and J dropped 4; count of bases not matched to a gene: 7. Germline V gene lookup returns CDR1 MNHNS and CDR2 SASEGT. CDR3 amino acids: CASSERVSGGVGANVLTF. The CDR3 bases are TGTGCCAGCAGTGAAAGGGTTAGCGGGGGGGTAGGGGCCAACGTCCTGACTTTC.

The chain has TRBV20-1 and TRBJ2-1, with 11 positions matching TRBD2. The length of the CDR3 is 14 residues. The germline V gene has CDR1 DFQATT and CDR2 SNEGSKA (reference sequence). The CDR3 region has the DNA TGCAGCGTTGCCGGGACTAGCGGCTACAATGAGCAGTTCTTC. Translation gives CSVAGTSGYNEQFF.

This clonotype came up a few times. The rearrangement joins TRBV7-2 to TRBJ2-4, with 11 bases matching TRBD2. The CDR3 is made up of 14 amino acids. Unmatched junction bases numbered 3, after V lost 1 base and J lost 10 bases. Germline CDR1 reads SGHTA; CDR2 reads FQGNSA. CDR3 coding DNA: TGTGCCAGCAGCTTAGTCCCTAGCGGGAGGATTCAGTACTTC. This translates into CASSLVPSGRIQYF.